This is a list of T cell receptor beta chains from one sample in a study of blood T cells in healthy people across ages. TCRdb reprocessed the 5' RACE reads with MiXCR, giving one entry per CDR3 protein. The sample lists more than 650,000 distinct CDR3 sequences, over 20% occurring once. Sample: blood. These receptors all come from a man aged 65 to 79 in good health. CDR3s include the opening cysteine and the closing phenylalanine or tryptophan. The order of the fields is V gene, D gene, J gene, CDR3 protein. D genes are given only for firm matches.

TRBV3-1	-	TRBJ2-3	CASSQGAGVSTDTQYF
TRBV10-3	TRBD1	TRBJ2-6	CAIRGTGMGANVLTF
TRBV7-8	TRBD1	TRBJ2-5	CASSGQGGGQETQYF
TRBV6-1	-	TRBJ1-5	CASSENWAGAQPQHF
TRBV14	-	TRBJ1-5	CASSPDQLQHF
TRBV14	-	TRBJ2-5	CASSQMTQETQYF
TRBV5-1	TRBD2	TRBJ2-3	CASSLEWLAGVSSTDTQYF
TRBV12-3/TRBV12-4	TRBD1	TRBJ1-1	CASSFGSGGSTEAFF
TRBV4-3	-	TRBJ2-6	CASSHGVGASGANVLTF
TRBV29-1	TRBD2	TRBJ2-5	CSVYTGLANQETQYF
TRBV20-1	TRBD2	TRBJ2-5	CSADPPASGSETQYF
TRBV10-3	TRBD1	TRBJ1-4	CAIKSDRDSNEKLFF
TRBV19	-	TRBJ1-4	CASSIGTTRSNEKLFF
TRBV12-5	-	TRBJ1-5	CASGRGDRRYSNQPQHF
TRBV15	TRBD1	-	CATSRGTDPSHEQYF
TRBV28	-	TRBJ2-6	CASNRDNSGANVLTF
TRBV6-4	TRBD2	TRBJ2-1	CASSGLAGGLYNEQFF
TRBV7-7	-	TRBJ1-4	CASSLGPGPGEKLFF
TRBV7-2	-	-	CASSLAHMTSSYEQYF
TRBV5-1	TRBD1	TRBJ2-7	CASSLGQGARASYEQYF
TRBV11-2	-	TRBJ1-2	CASSSINYGYTF
TRBV4-1	-	TRBJ1-1	CASSQEDAGWNTEAFF
TRBV3-1	-	TRBJ2-3	CASSFFGGAERYF
TRBV24-1	-	TRBJ2-2	CATSITTGELFF
TRBV12-3/TRBV12-4	-	TRBJ2-1	CASSLGGVAYNEQFF
TRBV5-1	-	TRBJ1-1	CASSSQLRGGKTEAFF
TRBV7-9	-	TRBJ2-7	CASSLVSGRHGEQYF
TRBV6-6	-	TRBJ1-5	CASSYGPDSSNQPQHF
TRBV19	-	TRBJ2-3	CASRPGTGDTDTQYF
TRBV7-8	-	-	CASSPNHSPEQYF
TRBV7-2	-	TRBJ2-5	CASSLERTQETQYF
TRBV5-1	-	TRBJ2-7	CASSTAGQDSYEQYF
TRBV12-3/TRBV12-4	-	TRBJ1-2	CASSYHSLYGYTF
TRBV6-6	-	TRBJ2-7	CASRERRDYEQYF
TRBV3-1	-	TRBJ1-1	CASSQIFGGVGRTEAFF
TRBV20-1	TRBD1	TRBJ2-1	CSARDPGQVSNEQFF
TRBV7-3	TRBD1	TRBJ2-2	CASSLTQGGIGELFF
TRBV18	-	TRBJ2-5	CASSRAARGINQETQYF
TRBV29-1	-	TRBJ2-1	CSVGRQVIEQFF
TRBV24-1	-	TRBJ2-3	CATSGGHTDTQYF
TRBV7-9	-	TRBJ2-3	CASSLEVGKDTQYF
TRBV7-2	TRBD2	TRBJ2-1	CASSLLAGSNAEQFF
TRBV5-1	TRBD2	-	CASSLVGTSIANEQFF
TRBV5-1	-	TRBJ1-3	CASSRALDLKTPGNTIYF
TRBV18	TRBD1	TRBJ2-7	CASSPPGTGIYEQYF
TRBV28	TRBD1	-	CASSLVRGRPYEQYF
TRBV3-1	-	TRBJ1-1	CASSQTWRGGTEAFF
TRBV4-3	-	TRBJ1-2	CASSQDIRRFEVNYGYTF
TRBV12-3/TRBV12-4	-	TRBJ2-3	CASSLIHSRGAADTQYF
TRBV20-1	-	TRBJ2-1	CSARPLGMGNEQFF
TRBV18	-	TRBJ2-5	CASSPGLAYQETQYF
TRBV7-9	TRBD1	TRBJ1-2	CASSRTGTGHYGYTF
TRBV5-1	-	TRBJ2-1	CASSFQQGVYNEQFF
TRBV6-1	-	TRBJ1-2	CASSATTNYGYTF
TRBV5-1	-	TRBJ2-3	CASSTQVSTDTQYF
TRBV28	-	TRBJ2-7	CASSLGSTYEQYF
TRBV5-1	TRBD1	TRBJ1-1	CASSLGPTGSQLEAFF